A selection of T cell receptor beta chains follows, all from one sample in a study of cytomegalovirus exposure and HLA in healthy donors. Sequencing was performed with immunoSEQ multiplex PCR; in TCRdb, only in-frame clones are kept and a portion is missing. The table includes 150,000 or so clones, about 80% detected once. Sequencing was performed on PBMCs. The receptors originated from a man in his forties or fifties in good health and CMV-seropositive. Both conserved end residues are part of each CDR3. The D gene is left open where the match is weak. Clone size is shown for a subset of rows, as once, few, many or a class of expanded clone.

D gene,clone size,J gene,V gene,CDR3 DNA,CDR3 protein
TRBD1,.,TRBJ2-7,TRBV6-4,TGTGCCAGCAGTGACTCGGGGACAGGGATCGGGTACGAGCAGTACTTC,CASSDSGTGIGYEQYF
.,.,TRBJ1-3,TRBV10-3,TGTGCCATCAGTGATTTGGCAGACTCTGGAAACACCATATATTTT,CAISDLADSGNTIYF
TRBD2,.,TRBJ2-5,TRBV4-1,TGCGCCAGCAGCCTGGGTCTAGCGGTGGGGGAGACCCAGTACTTC,CASSLGLAVGETQYF
.,.,TRBJ1-1,TRBV2,TGTGCCAGCAGGGTAAACAGGGTGCAAGGCACTGAAGCTTTCTTT,CASRVNRVQGTEAFF
.,.,TRBJ2-5,TRBV11-2,TGTGCCAGCAGCCCCCGGCGGGGAACTAGCAAACAAGAGACCCAGTACTTC,CASSPRRGTSKQETQYF
.,.,TRBJ1-2,TRBV28,TGTGCCAGCAGTTTCGTGGGGCAGGGGCGGATCTATGGCTACACCTTC,CASSFVGQGRIYGYTF
.,few,TRBJ1-4,TRBV7-9,TGTTCCAGCAGTGACAGACGGGAAAAACTGTTTTTT,CSSSDRREKLFF
TRBD2,.,TRBJ2-3,TRBV7-9,TGTGCCAGCAGCCCTAGCGGGAACACCCAGCGTACGCAGTATTTT,CASSPSGNTQRTQYF
TRBD1,.,TRBJ1-1,TRBV5-6,TGTGCCAGCAGCTTTCTACAGGGGGGGGTTGAAGCTTTCTTT,CASSFLQGGVEAFF
TRBD1,once,TRBJ1-1,TRBV7-9,TGTGCCAGCAGCTTAGACAGTACAGGGGCGGGATCTGAAGCTTTCTTT,CASSLDSTGAGSEAFF
TRBD2,once,TRBJ2-3,TRBV6-1,TGTGCCAGCAGTGAAGCACTAGCGGGAGCCACAGATACGCAGTATTTT,CASSEALAGATDTQYF
.,.,TRBJ1-3,TRBV30,TGTGCCTGGAGTCTGGGCCCCGGAAACACCATATATTTT,CAWSLGPGNTIYF
TRBD1,.,TRBJ2-2,TRBV4-1,TGCGCCAGCAGCCTCCGGGACAGGGGGAACACCGGGGAGCTGTTTTTT,CASSLRDRGNTGELFF
.,few,TRBJ1-5,TRBV19,TGTGCCAGTAGTACGCCCTCGGGACCCCAGCATTTT,CASSTPSGPQHF
TRBD1,few,TRBJ1-1,TRBV25-1,TGTGCCAGCAGCTACAGGGGCGAAACTGAAGCTTTCTTT,CASSYRGETEAFF
.,.,TRBJ1-4,TRBV4-3,TGCGCCAGCAGCCCGGGAGAAATAAATGAAAAACTGTTTTTT,CASSPGEINEKLFF
TRBD1,.,TRBJ2-1,TRBV12-5,TGTGCTAGTGGTTTTCGCCAGGGGGTCTGTTCGCCCTACAATGAGCAGTTCTTC,CASGFRQGVCSPYNEQFF
.,.,TRBJ2-4,TRBV30,TGTGCCTGGAGTGGGCTGAGGTTGATAGCCAAAAACATTCAGTACTTC,CAWSGLRLIAKNIQYF
.,.,TRBJ1-1,TRBV5-4,TGTGCCAGCAGCTCGCCGGACGGAGGGGCTTTCTTT,CASSSPDGGAFF
TRBD1,.,TRBJ1-2,TRBV6-6,TGTGCCAGCAAAACAGGGGGTTCAAACTATGGCTACACCTTC,CASKTGGSNYGYTF
.,.,TRBJ2-3,TRBV20-1,TGCAGTGCTCCCCACTACGGTACGCAGTATTTT,CSAPHYGTQYF
.,.,TRBJ2-1,TRBV9,TGTGCCAGCAGCGACGACGGGTCCTACAATGAGCAGTTCTTC,CASSDDGSYNEQFF
.,.,TRBJ2-2,TRBV7-9,TGTGCCAGCAGCACCCCGGGTGATACCGGGGAGCTGTTTTTT,CASSTPGDTGELFF
.,few,TRBJ1-2,TRBV28,TGTGCCAGCAGTTCCGGAGCGGGGGCCCTGTTGGATGGCTACACCTTC,CASSSGAGALLDGYTF
.,.,TRBJ1-2,TRBV28,TGTGCCAGCATGGCAGGGATTTATGGCTACACCTTC,CASMAGIYGYTF
.,.,TRBJ2-1,TRBV28,TGTGCCAGCCACCAGGGGTCGACCTCGCGGGAGCAGTTCTTC,CASHQGSTSREQFF
TRBD2,.,TRBJ2-7,TRBV14,TGTGCCAGCAGCCAGGGACTAGCGAGTGAGCAGTACTTC,CASSQGLASEQYF
.,.,TRBJ2-5,TRBV6-1,TGTGCCAGCAGTGTAACCGGGAGAGGTCGGGAGACCCAGTACTTC,CASSVTGRGRETQYF
TRBD1,.,TRBJ1-4,TRBV4-1,TGCGCCAGCAGCCAATTATTCAGGGGGCGGAATGAAAAACTGTTTTTT,CASSQLFRGRNEKLFF
TRBD2,.,TRBJ2-7,TRBV18,TGTGCCAGCTCACCGGGACTAGCGTTCGAGCAGTACTTC,CASSPGLAFEQYF
.,.,TRBJ1-1,TRBV11-2,TGTGCCAGCAGCTTTCCCCGGGATATGAACACTGAAGCTTTCTTT,CASSFPRDMNTEAFF
TRBD2,.,TRBJ2-3,TRBV27,TGTGCCAGCAGTTTCCTAGCGGGGGGCACAGATACGCAGTATTTT,CASSFLAGGTDTQYF
TRBD1,.,TRBJ1-1,TRBV27,TGTGCCAGCAGTCCCGGGACAGGTGGGGGGACTGAAGCTTTCTTT,CASSPGTGGGTEAFF
.,.,TRBJ2-5,TRBV2,TGTGCCAGCAATGCGCAGGGGCCCGAAGAGACCCAGTACTTC,CASNAQGPEETQYF
TRBD2,.,TRBJ2-1,TRBV5-1,TGCGCCAGCAGCGGGGGACTAGCGGGGGCAGAGCAGTTCTTC,CASSGGLAGAEQFF
TRBD1,few,TRBJ1-3,TRBV7-2,TGTGCCAGCAGCCCCAACGGACAGGGGGCCAACACCATATATTTT,CASSPNGQGANTIYF
TRBD1,large,TRBJ1-1,TRBV7-9,TGTGCCAGCAGCTTACGTTACAGGGGTAGGCCAGAATTCTTT,CASSLRYRGRPEFF
TRBD2,once,TRBJ2-2,TRBV6-1,TGTGCCAGCAGTGTTAGCGGGAGCGGGGAGCTGTTTTTT,CASSVSGSGELFF
TRBD2,.,TRBJ2-1,TRBV7-6,TGTGCCAGCAGCTCGCGACTAGCGGGAGAGCAGTTCTTC,CASSSRLAGEQFF
.,.,TRBJ2-5,TRBV4-1,TGCGCCAGCAGCCCCAAGGGGTTAGCGGCGCAAGAGACCCAGTACTTC,CASSPKGLAAQETQYF
TRBD2,.,TRBJ2-7,TRBV7-9,TGTTCCAGCAGCTTAGACGCCGGCGGGAGGGCCACCGAGCAGTACTTC,CSSSLDAGGRATEQYF
.,.,TRBJ2-1,TRBV10-3,TGTGCCATCAGTGAAACTAGAGACAATGAGCAGTTCTTC,CAISETRDNEQFF
TRBD2,.,TRBJ2-1,TRBV5-5,TGTGCCAGCACCTCGACTAGCGGGATCCCTAAAGTGGGCAATGAGCAGTTCTTC,CASTSTSGIPKVGNEQFF
.,.,TRBJ1-1,TRBV2,TGTGCCAGGGATCCGGAGGGGATATACACTGAAGCTTTCTTT,CARDPEGIYTEAFF
.,.,TRBJ2-5,TRBV5-1,TGCGCCAGCAGCCCCCAGGCCATCTGGGAGACCCAGTACTTC,CASSPQAIWETQYF
.,.,TRBJ2-5,TRBV10-3,TGTGCCATCAGTTACGGGGGTTCAGAGACCCAGTACTTC,CAISYGGSETQYF
TRBD1,.,TRBJ1-5,TRBV28,TGTGCCACCAATAGGGGGCTCCAGCCCCAGCATTTT,CATNRGLQPQHF
TRBD2,few,TRBJ2-7,TRBV5-4,TGTGCCAGCAGCTTGACTAGCGGGAGAATCGAGCAGTACTTC,CASSLTSGRIEQYF
.,few,TRBJ2-2,TRBV11-2,TGTGCCAGCAGCTTCCCCGTAACACAGATCAACACCGGGGAGCTGTTTTTT,CASSFPVTQINTGELFF